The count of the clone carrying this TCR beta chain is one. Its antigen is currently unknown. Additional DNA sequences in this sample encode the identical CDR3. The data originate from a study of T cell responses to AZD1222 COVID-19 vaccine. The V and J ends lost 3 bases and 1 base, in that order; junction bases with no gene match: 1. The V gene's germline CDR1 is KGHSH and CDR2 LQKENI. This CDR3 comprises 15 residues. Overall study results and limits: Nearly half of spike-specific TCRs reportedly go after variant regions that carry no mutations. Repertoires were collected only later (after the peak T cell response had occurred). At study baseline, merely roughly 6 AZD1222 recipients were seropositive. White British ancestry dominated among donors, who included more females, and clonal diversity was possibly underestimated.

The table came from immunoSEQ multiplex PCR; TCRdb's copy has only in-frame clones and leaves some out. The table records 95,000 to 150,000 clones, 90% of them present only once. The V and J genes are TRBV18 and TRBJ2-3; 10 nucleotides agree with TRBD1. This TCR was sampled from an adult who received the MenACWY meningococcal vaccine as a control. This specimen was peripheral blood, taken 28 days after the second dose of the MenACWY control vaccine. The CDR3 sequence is CASSPGTGGTDTQYF. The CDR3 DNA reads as TGTGCCAGCTCACCGGGGACAGGGGGCACAGATACGCAGTATTTT.